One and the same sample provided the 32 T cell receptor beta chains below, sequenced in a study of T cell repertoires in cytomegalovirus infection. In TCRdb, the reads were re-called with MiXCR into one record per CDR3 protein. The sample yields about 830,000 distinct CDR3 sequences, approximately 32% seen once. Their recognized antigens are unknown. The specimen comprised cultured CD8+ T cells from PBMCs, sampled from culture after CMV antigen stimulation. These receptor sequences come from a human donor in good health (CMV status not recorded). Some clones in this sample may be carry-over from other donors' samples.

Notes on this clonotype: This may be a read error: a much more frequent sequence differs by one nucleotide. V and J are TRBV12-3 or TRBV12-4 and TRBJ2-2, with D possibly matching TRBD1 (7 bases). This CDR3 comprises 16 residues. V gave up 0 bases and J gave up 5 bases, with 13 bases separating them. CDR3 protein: CASSLASGGKTGELFF. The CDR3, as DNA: TGTGCCAGCAGTTTAGCGTCAGGGGGGAAGACCGGGGAGCTGTTTTTT.

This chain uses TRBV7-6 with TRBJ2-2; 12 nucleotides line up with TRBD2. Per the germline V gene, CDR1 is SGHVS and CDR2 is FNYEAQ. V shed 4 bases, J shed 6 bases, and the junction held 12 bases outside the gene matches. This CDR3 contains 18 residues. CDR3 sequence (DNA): TGTGCCAGCAGCTCTCACCTAGCGGGGGGGGCGAATTCCGGGGAGCTGTTTTTT. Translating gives CASSSHLAGGANSGELFF.

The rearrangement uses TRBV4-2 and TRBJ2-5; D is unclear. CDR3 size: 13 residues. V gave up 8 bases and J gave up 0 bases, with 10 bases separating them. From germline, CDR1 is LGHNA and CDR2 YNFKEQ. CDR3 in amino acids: CASLRRYQETQYF. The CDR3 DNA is TGTGCCAGCTTACGCAGGTACCAAGAGACCCAGTACTTC.

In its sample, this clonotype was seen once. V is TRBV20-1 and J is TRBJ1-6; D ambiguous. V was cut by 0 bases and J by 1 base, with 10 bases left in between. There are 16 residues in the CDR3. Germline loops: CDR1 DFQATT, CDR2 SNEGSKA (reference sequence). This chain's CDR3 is CSAREGGKSYNSPLHF. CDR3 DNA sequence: TGCAGTGCTAGAGAGGGAGGGAAGTCCTATAATTCACCCCTCCACTTT.

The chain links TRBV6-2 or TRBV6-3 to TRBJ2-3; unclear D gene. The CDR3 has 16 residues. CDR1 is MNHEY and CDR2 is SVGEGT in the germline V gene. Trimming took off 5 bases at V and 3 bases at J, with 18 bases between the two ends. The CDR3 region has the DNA TGTGCCAGCAGTGAACGCGGCCTGATATTGACAGATACGCAGTATTTT. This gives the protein CASSERGLILTDTQYF.

This CDR3 is CSARVTKLFRGDVYGYTF. Here the CDR3 DNA reads TGCAGTGCTAGAGTTACGAAACTCTTCAGGGGAGACGTCTATGGCTACACCTTC. The rearrangement links TRBV20-1 to TRBJ1-2; maybe TRBD1 (6 bases). Germline-derived CDR1 and CDR2 are DFQATT and SNEGSKA (reference sequence). The CDR3 is 18 residues long. The ends were cut back, 1 base at V and 4 bases at J, with 25 bases in the middle.

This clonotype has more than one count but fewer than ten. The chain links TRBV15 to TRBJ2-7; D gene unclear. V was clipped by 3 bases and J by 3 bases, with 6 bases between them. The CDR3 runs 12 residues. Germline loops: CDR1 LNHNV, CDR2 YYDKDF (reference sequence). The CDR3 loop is CATSSEGYEQYF. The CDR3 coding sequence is TGTGCCACCAGCAGCGAAGGCTACGAGCAGTACTTC.

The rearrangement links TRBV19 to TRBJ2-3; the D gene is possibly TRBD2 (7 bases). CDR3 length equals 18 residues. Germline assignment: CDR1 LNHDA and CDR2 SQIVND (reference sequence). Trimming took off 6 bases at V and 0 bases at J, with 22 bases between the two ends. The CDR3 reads CASRLRGGYFSSTDTQYF. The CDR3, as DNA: TGTGCCAGTAGGCTAAGGGGGGGCTACTTTTCTAGCACAGATACGCAGTATTTT.

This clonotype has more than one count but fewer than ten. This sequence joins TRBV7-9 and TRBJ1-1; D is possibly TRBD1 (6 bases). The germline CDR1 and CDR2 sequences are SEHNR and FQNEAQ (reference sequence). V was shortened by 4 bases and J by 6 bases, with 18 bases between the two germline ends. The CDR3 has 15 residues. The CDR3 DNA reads TGTGCCAGCAGCTACCCGGGACAAGCTATATCTGAAGCTTTCTTT. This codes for CASSYPGQAISEAFF. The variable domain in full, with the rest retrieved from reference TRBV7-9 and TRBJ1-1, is DTGVSQNPRHKITKRGQNVTFRCDPISEHNRLYWYRQTLGQGPEFLTYFQNEAQLEKSRLLSDRFSAERPKGSFSTLEIQRTEQGDSAMYLCASSYPGQAISEAFFGQGTRLTVV.

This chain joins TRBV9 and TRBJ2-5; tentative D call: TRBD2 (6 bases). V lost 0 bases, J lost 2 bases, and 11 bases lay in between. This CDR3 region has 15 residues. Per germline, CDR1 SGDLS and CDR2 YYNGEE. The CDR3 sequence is CASSVGGLSQETQYF. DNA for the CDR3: TGTGCCAGCAGCGTAGGAGGACTATCTCAAGAGACCCAGTACTTC.

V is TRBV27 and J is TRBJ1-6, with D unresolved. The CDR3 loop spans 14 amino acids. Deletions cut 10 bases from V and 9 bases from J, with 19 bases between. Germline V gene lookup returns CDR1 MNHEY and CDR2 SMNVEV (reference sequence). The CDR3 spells CATTGLPKGSPLHF. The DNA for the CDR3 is TGTGCCACCACTGGACTTCCTAAGGGTTCACCCCTCCACTTT.

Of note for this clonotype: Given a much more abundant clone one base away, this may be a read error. The CDR3 loop is CASSLGFARVTEAFF. The CDR3 nucleotides read TGTGCCAGCAGCTTAGGATTTGCCAGGGTCACTGAAGCTTTCTTT. V gene TRBV7-9 combines with J gene TRBJ1-1; D perhaps matches TRBD1 (5 bases). Trimming shortened V by 1 base and J by 4 bases, and 13 bases separated the two germline ends. From germline, CDR1 is SEHNR and CDR2 FQNEAQ (reference sequence). The CDR3 has 15 amino acids.

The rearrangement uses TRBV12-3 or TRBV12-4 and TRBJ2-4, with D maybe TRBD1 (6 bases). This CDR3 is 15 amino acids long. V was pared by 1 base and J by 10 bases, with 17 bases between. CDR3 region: CASSLERDIAGIQYF. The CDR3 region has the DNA TGTGCCAGCAGTTTAGAGAGGGACATCGCAGGTATTCAGTACTTC.

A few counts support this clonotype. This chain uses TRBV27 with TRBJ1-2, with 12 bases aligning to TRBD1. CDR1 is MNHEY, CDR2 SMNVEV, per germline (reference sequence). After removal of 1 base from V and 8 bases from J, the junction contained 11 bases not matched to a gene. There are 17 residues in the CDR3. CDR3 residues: CASSLLDPGQGAGGYTF. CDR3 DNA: TGTGCCAGCAGTTTATTAGATCCGGGACAGGGGGCTGGAGGCTACACCTTC.

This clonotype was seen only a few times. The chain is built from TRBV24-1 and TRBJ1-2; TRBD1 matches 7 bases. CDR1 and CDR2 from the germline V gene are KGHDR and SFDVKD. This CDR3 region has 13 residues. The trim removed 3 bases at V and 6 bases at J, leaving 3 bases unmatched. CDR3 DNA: TGTGCCACCAGTGATGCCACAGGGGATGGCTACACCTTC. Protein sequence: CATSDATGDGYTF.

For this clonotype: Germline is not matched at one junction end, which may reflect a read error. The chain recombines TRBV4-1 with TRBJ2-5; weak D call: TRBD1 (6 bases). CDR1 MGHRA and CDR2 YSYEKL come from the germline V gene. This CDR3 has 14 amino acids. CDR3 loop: CGSSQEVRGKTQYF. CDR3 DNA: TGTGGCAGCAGCCAAGAGGTCAGGGGTAAGACCCAGTACTTC.

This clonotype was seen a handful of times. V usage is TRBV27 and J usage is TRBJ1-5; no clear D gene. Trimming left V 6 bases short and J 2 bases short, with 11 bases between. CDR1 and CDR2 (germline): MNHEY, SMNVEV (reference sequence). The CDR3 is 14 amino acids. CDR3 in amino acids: CASRITGGNQPQHF. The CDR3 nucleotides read TGTGCCAGCAGGATAACGGGAGGCAATCAGCCCCAGCATTTT.

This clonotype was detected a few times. The CDR3 region is CAGLQGLKDEQYV. CDR3 coding DNA: TGTGCCGGGTTACAGGGATTAAAAGACGAGCAGTACGTC. The J gene is TRBJ2-7, the V gene TRBV6-7, with TRBD1 as a possible D gene (6 bases). TRBV6-7 is known as an ORF, though its function is uncertain. Trimming removed 11 bases at V and 5 bases at J, with 19 bases between. This CDR3 spans 13 amino acids.

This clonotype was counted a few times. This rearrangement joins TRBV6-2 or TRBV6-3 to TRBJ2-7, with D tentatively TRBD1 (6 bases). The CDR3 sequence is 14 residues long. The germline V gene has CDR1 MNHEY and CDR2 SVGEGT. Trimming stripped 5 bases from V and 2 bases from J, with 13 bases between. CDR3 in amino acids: CASSPRTVPYEQYV. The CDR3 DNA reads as TGTGCCAGCAGTCCCAGGACAGTTCCCTACGAGCAGTACGTC.

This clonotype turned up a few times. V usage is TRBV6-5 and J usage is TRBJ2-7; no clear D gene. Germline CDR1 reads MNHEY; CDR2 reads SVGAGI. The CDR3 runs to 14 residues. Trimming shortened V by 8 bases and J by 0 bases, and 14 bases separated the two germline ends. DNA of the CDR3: TGTGCCAGCCGTCCTTCTACCCCCTCCTACGAGCAGTACGTC. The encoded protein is CASRPSTPSYEQYV.

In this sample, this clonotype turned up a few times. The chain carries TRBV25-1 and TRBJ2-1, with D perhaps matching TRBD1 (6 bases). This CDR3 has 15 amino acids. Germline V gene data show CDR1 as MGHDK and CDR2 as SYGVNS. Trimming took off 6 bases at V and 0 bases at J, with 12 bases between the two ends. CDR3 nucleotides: TGTGCCAGCAGGGAACAGGGACGCTCCTACAATGAGCAGTTCTTC. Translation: CASREQGRSYNEQFF. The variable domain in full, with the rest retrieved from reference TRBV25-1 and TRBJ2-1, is EADIYQTPRYLVIGTGKKITLECSQTMGHDKMYWYQQDPGMELHLIHYSYGVNSTEKGDLSSESTVSRIRTEHFPLTLESARPSHTSQYLCASREQGRSYNEQFFGPGTRLTVL.

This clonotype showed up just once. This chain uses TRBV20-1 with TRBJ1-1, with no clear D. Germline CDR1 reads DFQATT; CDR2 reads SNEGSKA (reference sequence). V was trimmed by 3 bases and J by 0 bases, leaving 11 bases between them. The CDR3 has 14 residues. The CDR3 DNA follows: TGCAGTGCTAGCGGCCAGTCCATGAACACTGAAGCTTTCTTT. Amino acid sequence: CSASGQSMNTEAFF.

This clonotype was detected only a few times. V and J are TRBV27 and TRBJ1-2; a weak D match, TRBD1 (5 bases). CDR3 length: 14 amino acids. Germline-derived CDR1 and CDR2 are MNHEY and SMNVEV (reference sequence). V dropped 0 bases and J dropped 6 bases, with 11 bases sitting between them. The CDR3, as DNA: TGTGCCAGCAGTTTATCGTTGCGGGGCGATGGCTACACCTTC. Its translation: CASSLSLRGDGYTF.

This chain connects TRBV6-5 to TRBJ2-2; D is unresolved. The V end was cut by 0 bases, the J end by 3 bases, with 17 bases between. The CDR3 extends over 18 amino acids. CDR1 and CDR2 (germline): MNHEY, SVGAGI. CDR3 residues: CASSYSSLEVSDTGELFF. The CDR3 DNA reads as TGTGCCAGCAGTTACTCGAGTCTCGAGGTTTCGGACACCGGGGAGCTGTTTTTT.

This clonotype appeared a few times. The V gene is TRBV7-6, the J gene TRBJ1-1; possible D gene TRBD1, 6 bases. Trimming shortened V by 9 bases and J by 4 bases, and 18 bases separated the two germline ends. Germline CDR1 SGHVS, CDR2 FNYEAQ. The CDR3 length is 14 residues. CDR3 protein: CASSRGGAATEAFF. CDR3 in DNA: TGTGCCAGTTCTAGGGGGGGCGCGGCCACTGAAGCTTTCTTT.

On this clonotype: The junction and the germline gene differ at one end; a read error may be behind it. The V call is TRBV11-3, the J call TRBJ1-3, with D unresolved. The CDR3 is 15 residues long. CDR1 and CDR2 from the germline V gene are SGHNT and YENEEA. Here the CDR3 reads CASSLGKSSGNTINF. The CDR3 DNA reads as TGTGCCAGCAGCTTAGGCAAGAGCTCTGGAAACACCATAAATTTT. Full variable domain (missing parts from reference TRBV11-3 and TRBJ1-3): EAGVVQSPRYKIIEKKQPVAFWCNPISGHNTLYWYLQNLGQGPELLIRYENEEAVDDSQLPKDRFSAERLKGVDSTLKIQPAELGDSAVYLCASSLGKSSGNTINFGEGSWLTVV.

The CDR3: CASSPRPGGNQPQHF. The CDR3 region has the DNA TGCGCCAGCAGCCCCCGCCCGGGCGGAAATCAGCCCCAGCATTTT. This chain joins TRBV4-1 and TRBJ1-5; D gene unclear. CDR1 is MGHRA and CDR2 is YSYEKL in the germline V gene. Trimming cost V 4 bases and J 4 bases, with 14 bases left between them. The CDR3 is 15 amino acids.

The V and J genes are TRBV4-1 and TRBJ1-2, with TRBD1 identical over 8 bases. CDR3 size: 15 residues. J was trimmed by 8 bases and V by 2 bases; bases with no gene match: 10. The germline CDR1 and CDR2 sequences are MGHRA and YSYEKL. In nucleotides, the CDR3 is TGCGCCAGCAGCCAATCAGGACAGGGAGGCTTCGGCTACACCTTC. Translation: CASSQSGQGGFGYTF.

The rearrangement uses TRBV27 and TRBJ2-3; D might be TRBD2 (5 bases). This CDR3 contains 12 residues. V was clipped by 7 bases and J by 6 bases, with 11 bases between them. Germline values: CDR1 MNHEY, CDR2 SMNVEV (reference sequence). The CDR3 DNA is TGTGCCAGCACTAGCTCTTTGGATACGCAGTATTTT. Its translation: CASTSSLDTQYF.

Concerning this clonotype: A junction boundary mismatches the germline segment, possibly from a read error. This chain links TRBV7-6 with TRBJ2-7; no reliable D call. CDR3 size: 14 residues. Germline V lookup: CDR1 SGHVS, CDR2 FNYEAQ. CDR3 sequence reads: CASSLGLGFYEQYF. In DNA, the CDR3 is TGTGCTAGCAGCTTAGGGCTAGGTTTCTACGAGCAGTACTTC.

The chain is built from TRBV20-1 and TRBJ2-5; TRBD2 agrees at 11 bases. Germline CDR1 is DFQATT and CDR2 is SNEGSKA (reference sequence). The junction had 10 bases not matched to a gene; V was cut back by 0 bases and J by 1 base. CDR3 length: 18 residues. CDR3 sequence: CSARDYHLAGGPQETQYF. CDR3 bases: TGCAGTGCTAGAGATTACCACCTAGCGGGGGGTCCCCAAGAGACCCAGTACTTC.

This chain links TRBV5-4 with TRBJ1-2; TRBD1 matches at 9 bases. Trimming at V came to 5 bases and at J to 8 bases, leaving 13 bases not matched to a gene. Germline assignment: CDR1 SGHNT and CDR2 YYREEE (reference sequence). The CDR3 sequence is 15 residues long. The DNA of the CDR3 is TGTGCCAGCAGGGACGCCGGGACAGGGTCTTTGGGCTACACCTTC. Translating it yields CASRDAGTGSLGYTF.